These 15 T cell receptor beta chains originate from one sample sequenced in a study of blood T cells in healthy people across ages. With a J-beta primer mix and a sample-barcoded 5' primer, a second PCR ran roughly 6 to 12 cycles. TCRdb reanalysed the 5' RACE reads using MiXCR and keeps one entry per CDR3 protein. The sample has 1,500,000 or so distinct CDR3 sequences; roughly two fifths are singletons. Source material: blood. The receptor source for this set is a young woman in good health.

The J gene is TRBJ1-6, the V gene TRBV4-1, with D maybe TRBD1 (5 bases). The CDR3 is 16 residues long. V shed 5 bases and J shed 6 bases, with 17 bases lying between them. Germline loops: CDR1 MGHRA, CDR2 YSYEKL. In nucleotides, the CDR3 is TGCGCCAGCAGCGCTCCAACAGGCATTCTTAATTCACCCCTCCACTTT. The encoded protein is CASSAPTGILNSPLHF.

The CDR3 here is CASRRARGGYGYTF. The CDR3 region has the DNA TGTGCCAGCAGGAGGGCCAGGGGGGGCTATGGCTACACCTTC. The chain carries TRBV11-2 and TRBJ1-2, with 7 bases fitting TRBD1. Germline values: CDR1 SGHAT, CDR2 FQNNGV. This CDR3 has 14 amino acids. V was pared by 6 bases and J by 4 bases, with 8 bases of the junction left unmatched.

The chain recombines TRBV4-3 with TRBJ2-5, with 14 positions matching TRBD2. Trimming at V came to 1 base and at J to 0 bases, leaving 1 base not matched to a gene. Germline CDR1 is LGHNA and CDR2 is YSLEER. CDR3 length: 17 residues. The CDR3 reads CASSQGLAGGNQETQYF. The CDR3 DNA sequence: TGCGCCAGCAGCCAAGGACTAGCGGGAGGGAACCAAGAGACCCAGTACTTC.

This clonotype came up a few times. The chain couples TRBV5-1 to TRBJ2-1; TRBD2 might be the D (5 bases). The CDR3 extends over 17 amino acids. Deletions cut 2 bases from V and 7 bases from J, with 22 bases between. Germline V gene sequence: CDR1 SGHRS, CDR2 YFSETQ. The CDR3 here is CASSLAPRGPASNEQFF. DNA of the CDR3: TGCGCCAGCAGCTTAGCTCCAAGAGGGCCGGCTTCAAATGAGCAGTTCTTC.

This rearrangement joins TRBV4-2 to TRBJ2-7; 8 nucleotides align to TRBD1. The CDR3 sequence is 16 residues long. V was pared by 2 bases and J by 2 bases, with 8 bases of the junction left unmatched. Germline CDR1 is LGHNA and CDR2 is YNFKEQ. Here the CDR3 reads CASSQIGQGKTYEQYF. The CDR3 DNA is TGTGCCAGCAGCCAAATCGGACAGGGTAAAACCTACGAGCAGTACTTC.

This CDR3 is CASLSPDWGTEAFF. The CDR3, as DNA: TGTGCCAGTCTTAGCCCAGACTGGGGCACTGAAGCTTTCTTT. The rearrangement uses TRBV28 and TRBJ1-1; D gene unclear. The CDR3 extends over 14 amino acids. The germline CDR1 and CDR2 sequences are MDHEN and SYDVKM. The ends were cut back, 9 bases at V and 4 bases at J, with 18 bases in the middle.

The chain is built from TRBV7-2 and TRBJ2-1; TRBD2 aligns across 13 bases. The junction had 4 bases not matched to a gene; V was cut back by 4 bases and J by 4 bases. Germline lookup yields CDR1 SGHTA and CDR2 FQGNSA. CDR3 length: 16 amino acids. CDR3 DNA: TGTGCCAGCAGCTGGACTAGCGGGAGAGGGTACAATGAGCAGTTCTTC. It specifies CASSWTSGRGYNEQFF.

CDR3: CATSDLRGENTEAFF. For the CDR3, the DNA is TGTGCCACCAGTGACCTAAGGGGTGAGAACACTGAAGCTTTCTTT. V gene TRBV24-1 combines with J gene TRBJ1-1, with D possibly being TRBD1 (5 bases). The germline V gene encodes CDR1 KGHDR and CDR2 SFDVKD. This CDR3 has 15 residues. V was pared by 4 bases and J by 1 base, with 12 bases between.

The chain recombines TRBV27 with TRBJ2-4, with 12 positions matching TRBD1. The J call may be incorrect, as the DNA end agrees better with TRBJ2-7. Germline V gives CDR1 MNHEY, CDR2 SMNVEV (reference sequence). The CDR3 sequence is 18 residues long. CDR3 residues: CASPGRDRGLGLPYEQYF. The CDR3 nucleotides read TGTGCCAGCCCTGGACGGGACAGGGGGCTTGGGCTACCCTACGAGCAGTACTTC.

The CDR3 region has the DNA TGCGCCAGCAGCTTGGAGGTCTTAGGAGGTGAAAAACTGTTTTTT. Amino acids: CASSLEVLGGEKLFF. V and J are TRBV5-1 and TRBJ1-4; no clear D. Trimming shortened V by 0 bases and J by 7 bases, and 13 bases separated the two germline ends. The CDR3 consists of 15 residues. Germline CDR1 reads SGHRS; CDR2 reads YFSETQ.

This clonotype was counted only a few times. The V call is TRBV7-2, the J call TRBJ2-1, with TRBD2 matching over 8 bases. The CDR3 covers 17 residues. The germline gives CDR1 SGHTA, CDR2 FQGNSA. After removal of 3 bases from V and 1 base from J, the junction contained 8 bases not matched to a gene. CDR3 DNA: TGTGCCAGCAGCTTTGGTCGGGGGGGCGGGTCCTACAATGAGCAGTTCTTC. Translating gives CASSFGRGGGSYNEQFF.

The chain joins TRBV9 to TRBJ2-5; TRBD2 aligns across 11 bases. Unmatched junction bases numbered 12, after V lost 0 bases and J lost 11 bases. This CDR3 contains 16 residues. Germline CDR1 and CDR2: SGDLS and YYNGEE. Here the CDR3 reads CASSVEALAGGEEQYF. Written as DNA, the CDR3 is TGTGCCAGCAGCGTAGAGGCTCTAGCGGGAGGAGAAGAGCAGTACTTC.

The chain couples TRBV4-2 to TRBJ1-5, with 9 bases lining up with TRBD1. Looked up from germline, CDR1 is LGHNA and CDR2 is YNFKEQ. Trimming took 4 bases from V and 4 from J; bases not matched to a gene: 5. This CDR3 contains 15 residues. The CDR3 nucleotides read TGTGCCAGCAGCCTTATCGGGACAGGGAATCAGCCCCAGCATTTT. This translates into CASSLIGTGNQPQHF.

This clonotype was observed once. The genes are TRBV7-8 and TRBJ1-6, with 8 bases identical to TRBD1. Trimming cost V 7 bases and J 10 bases; bases outside gene matches: 9. Germline V gene sequence: CDR1 SGHVS, CDR2 FQNEAQ. The CDR3 sequence is 14 residues long. CDR3 sequence reads: CASTVRQGSSPLHF. CDR3 DNA: TGTGCCAGCACGGTTAGACAGGGGTCATCACCCCTCCACTTT. Drawing the rest from reference TRBV7-8 and TRBJ1-6, the complete variable domain is GAGVSQSPRYKVAKRGQDVALRCDPISGHVSLFWYQQALGQGPEFLTYFQNEAQLDKSGLPSDRFFAERPEGSVSTLKIQRTQQEDSAVYLCASTVRQGSSPLHFGNGTRLTVT.

This clonotype was detected only a few times. This CDR3 is CASSFVRGEETQYF. The CDR3 DNA reads as TGCGCCAGCAGCTTCGTAAGGGGGGAAGAGACCCAGTACTTC. This chain joins TRBV5-1 and TRBJ2-5; possibly TRBD1 or TRBD2 for D (6 bases each). Germline CDR1 is SGHRS and CDR2 is YFSETQ. V shed 2 bases and J shed 3 bases, with 11 bases lying between them. CDR3 length: 14 amino acids. Full variable domain (outside the CDR3, taken from reference TRBV5-1 and TRBJ2-5): KAGVTQTPRYLIKTRGQQVTLSCSPISGHRSVSWYQQTPGQGLQFLFEYFSETQRNKGNFPGRFSGRQFSNSRSEMNVSTLELGDSALYLCASSFVRGEETQYFGPGTRLLVL.